This TCR beta chain was recovered during a study of blood T cell repertoires in COVID-19. For the study at large: The United States, Italy and Spain provided the acute and convalescent COVID-19 samples.

Germline loops: CDR1 SGHTA, CDR2 FQGNSA. J gave up 5 bases and V 6 bases, and 14 bases lay outside the gene matches. The CDR3 extends over 16 amino acids. The repertoire was sequenced with immunoSEQ multiplex PCR; TCRdb's copy has only in-frame clones and lacks some. The sample consists of approximately 250,000 clones, approximately 86% of them appearing once. The origin of this receptor is a woman in her seventies with COVID-19, enrolled during active disease. J is TRBJ2-7 and V is TRBV7-2; TRBD2 aligns across 9 bases. Material: peripheral blood. The CDR3 is CASRARASGEFHEQYF. As DNA, the CDR3 is TGTGCCAGCAGGGCTAGGGCTAGCGGGGAATTCCACGAGCAGTACTTC.